The 20 T cell receptor beta chains in this list originate from one sample, sequenced in a study of metastatic and nonmetastatic thyroid tumors. Each patient went into thyroid surgery without having received any treatment. TCRdb re-called clones via MiXCR from the PCR reads. Of 53,000 or so clones listed, around 20% were seen once; the top ten hold approximately 4%. Sample: blood. These receptors came from a female donor with papillary thyroid cancer or a benign thyroid nodule (not recorded which). Some clones in this sample may be carry-over from other donors' samples.

This clone was found many times. This chain uses TRBV7-6 with TRBJ2-7; 7 bases line up with TRBD1. Germline trimming cut 0 bases from V and 3 bases from J; bases unmatched to any gene: 5. The length of the CDR3 is 15 residues. Germline V gene data show CDR1 as SGHVS and CDR2 as FNYEAQ. The chain's CDR3 is CASSLARDSSYEQYF. CDR3 DNA: TGTGCCAGCAGCTTAGCCAGGGACAGCAGCTACGAGCAGTACTTC.

The V and J genes are TRBV5-6 and TRBJ2-7; 13 positions agree with TRBD2. Germline CDR1 and CDR2: SGHDT and YYEEEE. The CDR3 contains 16 residues. J gave up 7 bases and V 2 bases, and 9 bases lay outside the gene matches. CDR3 loop: CASSLYPGLAGEEQYF. The CDR3 DNA follows: TGTGCCAGCAGCTTATACCCCGGACTAGCGGGAGAAGAGCAGTACTTC.

This clone was seen many times. The chain recombines TRBV2 with TRBJ2-7; D remains unclear. The CDR3 loop spans 12 amino acids. Per the germline V gene, CDR1 is SNHLY and CDR2 is FYNNEI. V lost 8 bases and J 0 bases, leaving 8 bases between the germline ends. The CDR3: CASARSSYEQYF. DNA for the CDR3: TGTGCCAGCGCCCGGAGCTCCTACGAGCAGTACTTC.

This clone was counted ten times or more. The chain has TRBV5-1 and TRBJ2-7, with TRBD1 matching over 10 bases. The ends lost 6 bases at V and 7 bases at J; junction bases unmatched: 7. Germline assignment: CDR1 SGHRS and CDR2 YFSETQ. This CDR3 comprises 13 residues. The CDR3 reads CASKRQGAWEQYF. In DNA form, the CDR3 reads TGCGCCAGCAAAAGACAGGGGGCGTGGGAGCAGTACTTC.

This clone was recorded a few times. The junction does not match germline at one end; this may be a read error. The CDR3 is CASRKGQWVNQPQDF. The CDR3 coding sequence is TGTGCCAGCAGGAAGGGACAGTGGGTCAATCAGCCCCAGGATTTT. The chain couples TRBV2 to TRBJ1-5, with 7 bases fitting TRBD1. Germline loops: CDR1 SNHLY, CDR2 FYNNEI. The CDR3 is 15 amino acids. Together with reference TRBV2 and TRBJ1-5, the CDR3 gives the full variable domain: EPEVTQTPSHQVTQMGQEVILRCVPISNHLYFYWYRQILGQKVEFLVSFYNNEISEKSEIFDDQFSVERPDGSNFTLKIRSTKLEDSAMYFCASRKGQWVNQPQDFGDGTRLSIL.

This clone was seen ten or more times. The chain combines TRBV20-1 with TRBJ2-3; D gene uncertain. CDR3 length equals 14 residues. The V end was cut by 5 bases, the J end by 0 bases, with 12 bases between. Per the germline V gene, CDR1 is DFQATT and CDR2 is SNEGSKA (reference sequence). CDR3 amino acids: CSARFGTSTDTQYF. DNA for the CDR3: TGCAGTGCTCGATTCGGAACTAGCACAGATACGCAGTATTTT.

The genes are TRBV6-2 or TRBV6-3 and TRBJ2-3; TRBD2 is a possible D gene (6 bases). Germline CDR1 and CDR2: MNHEY and SVGEGT. The CDR3 consists of 19 residues. V was clipped by 2 bases and J by 5 bases, with 26 bases between them. The CDR3 DNA follows: TGTGCCAGCAGTTACCCTCCCAACTCTGATGGAGGGAATAGAGATACGCAGTATTTT. Its translation: CASSYPPNSDGGNRDTQYF.

Many counts were recorded for this clone. This chain links TRBV7-3 with TRBJ2-1, with D perhaps TRBD2 (6 bases). The germline CDR1 and CDR2 sequences are SGHTA and FQGTGA. The CDR3 has 13 residues. The V end was cut by 3 bases, the J end by 6 bases, with 9 bases between. The DNA for the CDR3 is TGTGCCAGCAGCTTGGGGGGATCCAATGAGCAGTTCTTC. Amino acids: CASSLGGSNEQFF.

This clone showed up many times. The V gene is TRBV6-1, the J gene TRBJ1-4; TRBD1 might be the D (6 bases). The CDR3 loop spans 15 amino acids. Trimming pared 5 bases from V and 6 bases from J, leaving 16 bases between. Germline assignment: CDR1 MNHNS and CDR2 SASEGT. CDR3 region: CASSSKGEGYEKLFF. CDR3 in DNA: TGTGCCAGCAGTTCCAAGGGGGAAGGATATGAAAAACTGTTTTTT.

This clone was seen ten or more times. This rearrangement joins TRBV20-1 to TRBJ2-5; a possible D gene is TRBD2 (5 bases). This CDR3 spans 13 amino acids. The V end lost 6 bases, the J end lost 4 bases, and 15 bases lay between the germline ends. CDR1 DFQATT and CDR2 SNEGSKA come from the germline V gene (reference sequence). CDR3 region: CSARTESPETQYF. Written as DNA, the CDR3 is TGCAGTGCACGGACTGAATCCCCAGAGACCCAGTACTTC.

V is TRBV20-1 and J is TRBJ2-1; TRBD2 agrees at 12 bases. V gave up 0 bases and J gave up 8 bases; unmatched junction bases: 11. The germline V gene encodes CDR1 DFQATT and CDR2 SNEGSKA (reference sequence). The CDR3 extends over 17 amino acids. The CDR3, as DNA: TGCAGTGCTAGAGATCTGAGACTAGCGGGAGCCCCCTATGAGCAGTTCTTC. Its translation: CSARDLRLAGAPYEQFF.

This clone appeared many times. The genes are TRBV19 and TRBJ2-5, with unresolved D. CDR1 and CDR2 (germline): LNHDA, SQIVND (reference sequence). CDR3 length: 13 residues. The V and J ends lost 1 base and 2 bases respectively, with 5 bases between them. For the CDR3, the DNA is TGTGCCAGTAGTATAGGGCAGCAAGAGACCCAGTACTTC. Translating gives CASSIGQQETQYF.

This clone occurred many times. This chain connects TRBV5-1 to TRBJ1-6; D gene uncertain. The CDR3 sequence is 14 residues long. Germline V gene lookup returns CDR1 SGHRS and CDR2 YFSETQ. The V end was cut by 1 base, the J end by 10 bases, with 12 bases between. The CDR3 sequence: CASSLNPVGSPLHF. CDR3 DNA: TGCGCCAGCAGCTTGAACCCGGTTGGATCACCCCTCCACTTT.

Regarding this clone: At one boundary the junction diverges from the germline segment, which might be a read error. The chain combines TRBV7-6 with TRBJ1-6, with TRBD1 identical over 7 bases. CDR3 size: 14 residues. Germline CDR1 SGHVS, CDR2 FNYEAQ. The CDR3 region is CACSIGTENSPLHF. The DNA for the CDR3 is TGTGCCTGCAGCATTGGGACAGAGAATTCACCCCTCCACTTT.

In its sample, this clone was seen many times. The chain couples TRBV11-2 to TRBJ1-4; D unclear. Germline V CDR1 and CDR2: SGHAT, FQNNGV. Trimming took off 1 base at V and 8 bases at J, with 8 bases between the two ends. The CDR3 runs 13 residues. Written as DNA, the CDR3 is TGTGCCAGCAGCTTAGTTCATAGAGAAAAACTGTTTTTT. Protein sequence: CASSLVHREKLFF.

The genes are TRBV6-1 and TRBJ1-6, with D possibly TRBD1 on 6 matching bases. The CDR3 runs to 16 residues. The V end lost 5 bases, the J end lost 7 bases, and 18 bases lay between the germline ends. The germline V gene has CDR1 MNHNS and CDR2 SASEGT. In DNA, the CDR3 is TGTGCCAGCAGTTGCCTTCAAACAGGGCCCAATTCACCCCTCCACTTT. Residues: CASSCLQTGPNSPLHF.

In its sample, this clone was seen many times. Other DNA sequences in the same sample also yield this CDR3. This chain links TRBV6-2 or TRBV6-3 with TRBJ2-3, with D tentatively TRBD2 (6 bases). Between the trimmed V and J ends, which lost 4 bases and 2 bases, there was a span of 10 bases. CDR1 is MNHEY, CDR2 SVGEGT, per germline. This CDR3 is 14 amino acids long. The CDR3 DNA is TGTGCCAGCAGTTTCGGAGGGCCCACAGATACGCAGTATTTT. Amino acid sequence: CASSFGGPTDTQYF.

The table lists this clone with many counts. The sample carries other DNA sequences with the same CDR3. The rearrangement joins TRBV5-1 to TRBJ2-2; maybe TRBD1 (5 bases). CDR3 length equals 15 residues. Trimming left V 0 bases short and J 2 bases short, with 8 bases between. Germline CDR1 SGHRS, CDR2 YFSETQ. Written as DNA, the CDR3 is TGCGCCAGCAGCTTGGGACAGTTTAACACCGGGGAGCTGTTTTTT. It translates to CASSLGQFNTGELFF.

The rearrangement joins TRBV6-1 to TRBJ2-7, with D unresolved. Trimming removed 7 bases at V and 0 bases at J, with 22 bases between. Germline V gene lookup returns CDR1 MNHNS and CDR2 SASEGT. There are 17 residues in the CDR3. The CDR3 region has the DNA TGTGCCAGCACCGTGGAAACTCAGGCCGTGATCTCCTACGAGCAGTACTTC. Encoded protein: CASTVETQAVISYEQYF.

At least ten counts were recorded for this clone. This chain uses TRBV3-1 with TRBJ2-5, with D perhaps TRBD2 (6 bases). The V gene's germline CDR1 is LGHDT and CDR2 YNNKEL (reference sequence). The CDR3 contains 12 residues. V lost 4 bases to trimming and J lost 4 bases, with 7 bases between them. The CDR3 here is CASSPRGETQYF. CDR3 nucleotide sequence: TGTGCCAGCAGCCCGCGGGGAGAGACCCAGTACTTC.